A single sample is the source of the 17 T cell receptor beta chains below, sequenced in a study of beta chain features in type 1 diabetes. All of the isolated RNA was reverse transcribed, so expressed TCRB transcripts were sequenced. TCRdb's copy holds only in-frame clones and misses some; the assay was immunoSEQ multiplex PCR. The sample includes over 600,000 clones, around 12% of them seen just once. Notes on the study in general: A moderate, significant TCRB CDR3 shortening appeared in type 1 diabetes across four CD4+ subsets.

The antigens these receptors bind are not known. The material sequenced was naive CD4+ T cells from blood. These receptors were collected from a young man with type 1 diabetes.

Only a few counts were recorded for this clone. The rearrangement links TRBV27 to TRBJ2-1, with a weak D call TRBD1 (6 bases). The CDR3 is 16 amino acids. V lost 4 bases and J lost 3, with 16 bases in between. Germline V gene data show CDR1 as MNHEY and CDR2 as SMNVEV (reference sequence). The CDR3 sequence: CASSSPLHRDYNEQFF. The DNA for the CDR3 is TGTGCCAGCAGTTCCCCCCTCCACAGGGACTACAATGAGCAGTTCTTC.

This rearrangement joins TRBV18 to TRBJ2-7; possibly TRBD2 for D (5 bases). The CDR3 is 13 amino acids. Germline CDR1 KGHSH, CDR2 LQKENI. Trimming shortened V by 2 bases and J by 3 bases, and 8 bases separated the two germline ends. The CDR3 nucleotides read TGTGCCAGCTCACCAGCCGGGAACTACGAGCAGTACTTC. It specifies CASSPAGNYEQYF.

The sample holds a few counts of this clone. The chain has TRBV6-5 and TRBJ2-3; 7 nucleotides line up with TRBD2. Losses at the gene ends were 11 bases for V and 2 bases for J; bases not matched to a gene: 13. From germline, CDR1 is MNHEY and CDR2 SVGAGI. This CDR3 comprises 15 residues. As DNA, the CDR3 is TGTGCCTGCCGAAAATGGGGGGGGGACACAGATACGCAGTATTTT. Its translation is CACRKWGGDTDTQYF.

The chain uses TRBV9 and TRBJ2-5; 12 nucleotides line up with TRBD1. Germline trimming cut 6 bases from V and 4 bases from J; bases unmatched to any gene: 16. Germline V gene data show CDR1 as SGDLS and CDR2 as YYNGEE. The CDR3 consists of 18 residues. The CDR3 DNA is TGTGCCAGCACCCGGGGGACAGGGGGCAAGGGATGGCTAGAGACCCAGTACTTC. It specifies CASTRGTGGKGWLETQYF.

The chain is built from TRBV5-1 and TRBJ1-6, with D possibly matching TRBD1 (6 bases). Germline V lookup: CDR1 SGHRS, CDR2 YFSETQ. Trimming took off 0 bases at V and 6 bases at J, with 7 bases between the two ends. The CDR3 sequence is 14 residues long. The chain's CDR3 is CASSLEQGNSPLHF. The CDR3 DNA follows: TGCGCCAGCAGCTTGGAACAGGGTAATTCACCCCTCCACTTT.

The CDR3 protein is CASSATPTYEQYF. The CDR3 coding sequence is TGTGCCAGCAGCGCGACTCCGACCTACGAGCAGTACTTC. J is TRBJ2-7 and V is TRBV7-9, with no clear D. Trimming stripped 5 bases from V and 2 bases from J, with 10 bases between. This CDR3 is built from 13 residues. Germline CDR1 SEHNR, CDR2 FQNEAQ (reference sequence).

This chain connects TRBV7-9 to TRBJ2-5; a possible D gene is TRBD2 (6 bases). In germline, CDR1 is SEHNR, CDR2 FQNEAQ (reference sequence). The CDR3 is 14 amino acids. V was trimmed by 1 base and J by 5 bases, leaving 11 bases between them. The CDR3 DNA is TGTGCCAGCAGCTTAGACACTAGCCGGGAGACCCAGTACTTC. Translated, it gives CASSLDTSRETQYF.

The chain employs TRBV19 and TRBJ2-2, with TRBD1 identical over 7 bases. The CDR3 loop spans 14 amino acids. J lost 5 bases, V lost 10 bases, and 10 bases had no gene match. Germline V CDR1 and CDR2: LNHDA, SQIVND (reference sequence). CDR3 sequence: CANSTGNNTGELFF. The CDR3 DNA sequence: TGTGCCAACTCGACAGGGAATAATACCGGGGAGCTGTTTTTT.

The V gene is TRBV6-5, the J gene TRBJ1-6, with 7 positions matching TRBD1. From germline, CDR1 is MNHEY and CDR2 SVGAGI. J lost 7 bases, V lost 2 bases, and 2 bases had no gene match. The CDR3 covers 14 residues. The CDR3 nucleotides read TGTGCCAGCAGTTACGCGACAGGGAATTCACCCCTCCACTTT. Residues: CASSYATGNSPLHF.

The chain recombines TRBV2 with TRBJ1-2, with a possible D match to TRBD1 (5 bases). This CDR3 spans 15 amino acids. Germline V lookup: CDR1 SNHLY, CDR2 FYNNEI. V lost 6 bases, J lost 2 bases, and 16 bases lay in between. Written as DNA, the CDR3 is TGTGCCAGCAGGGTGACTTGGGACGGAAACTATGGCTACACCTTC. Encoded protein: CASRVTWDGNYGYTF.

J is TRBJ2-2 and V is TRBV28, with 9 bases that match TRBD1. V lost 2 bases and J lost 1; bases outside the gene matches: 5. Germline lookup yields CDR1 MDHEN and CDR2 SYDVKM. This CDR3 has 17 amino acids. CDR3 region: CASSLPGQGQNTGELFF. For the CDR3, the DNA is TGTGCCAGCAGTTTACCCGGACAGGGGCAGAACACCGGGGAGCTGTTTTTT.

There are a few counts of this clone. The rearrangement joins TRBV5-4 to TRBJ1-3; D unclear. The CDR3 loop spans 14 amino acids. V was clipped by 2 bases and J by 4 bases, with 10 bases between them. CDR1 is SGHNT and CDR2 is YYREEE in the germline V gene (reference sequence). Here the CDR3 DNA reads TGTGCCAGCAGCTTTCTGGGAGGAGGAAACACCATATATTTT. It encodes CASSFLGGGNTIYF. Filled out from reference TRBV5-4 and TRBJ1-3, the complete variable domain reads ETGVTQSPTHLIKTRGQQVTLRCSSQSGHNTVSWYQQALGQGPQFIFQYYREEENGRGNFPPRFSGLQFPNYSSELNVNALELDDSALYLCASSFLGGGNTIYFGEGSWLTVV.

The chain combines TRBV6-5 with TRBJ2-5; D remains unclear. This CDR3 contains 13 residues. Per the germline V gene, CDR1 is MNHEY and CDR2 is SVGAGI. V dropped 2 bases and J dropped 5 bases, with 9 bases sitting between them. CDR3 sequence: CASSYNRRETQYF. The CDR3 DNA is TGTGCCAGCAGTTACAACAGACGGGAGACCCAGTACTTC.

The J gene is TRBJ1-3, the V gene TRBV6-5; 7 nucleotides match TRBD1. V trimming: 6 bases; J trimming: 0 bases; junction bases outside the gene matches: 5. CDR1 and CDR2 (germline): MNHEY, SVGAGI. The CDR3 is 15 residues long. CDR3 region: CASRSDRNSGNTIYF. The CDR3 nucleotides are TGTGCCAGCAGATCGGACAGGAACTCTGGAAACACCATATATTTT.

The gene calls are TRBV6-5 and TRBJ2-1; D call uncertain. V was pared by 0 bases and J by 1 base, with 4 bases between. This CDR3 region has 14 residues. Germline-derived CDR1 and CDR2 are MNHEY and SVGAGI. CDR3 DNA: TGTGCCAGCAGTTACTCGATATCCTACAATGAGCAGTTCTTC. Translated, it gives CASSYSISYNEQFF.

This sequence joins TRBV7-9 and TRBJ2-2; D is undetermined. The germline V gene has CDR1 SEHNR and CDR2 FQNEAQ (reference sequence). V was trimmed by 2 bases and J by 3 bases, leaving 7 bases between them. This CDR3 has 14 residues. The CDR3 DNA sequence: TGTGCCAGCAGCTTATCCGGATACACCGGGGAGCTGTTTTTT. Its protein product is CASSLSGYTGELFF.

V usage is TRBV27 and J usage is TRBJ2-5; TRBD1 matches at 10 bases. The CDR3 is made up of 14 amino acids. CDR1 MNHEY and CDR2 SMNVEV come from the germline V gene (reference sequence). V gave up 6 bases and J gave up 5 bases; unmatched junction bases: 6. The CDR3 region is CASSGTGAGETQYF. CDR3 bases: TGTGCCAGCAGCGGGACAGGGGCAGGTGAGACCCAGTACTTC.